The 9 T cell receptor beta chains given below trace back to one sample, sequenced in a study of T cell responses to AZD1222 COVID-19 vaccine. Assay used: immunoSEQ multiplex PCR; TCRdb lists only in-frame clones, some missing. The profile shows tens of thousands of clones, under 95% of them singletons. Sequenced material: peripheral blood, taken on day 0 of AZD1222 vaccination. Receptor source: an adult in good health.

Notes on this clone: The germline gene is not matched at one end of the junction; a read error may be the cause. The rearrangement joins TRBV7-7 to TRBJ2-2; TRBD2 matches at 8 bases. Per the germline V gene, CDR1 is SSHAT and CDR2 is FNYEAQ (reference sequence). This CDR3 is 14 amino acids long. The CDR3 reads CASSLEAGVGELFF. Written as DNA, the CDR3 is TGTGCTAGCAGCTTAGAAGCGGGAGTAGGGGAGCTGTTTTTT.

This chain links TRBV5-1 with TRBJ2-1; D possibly corresponds to TRBD1 (6 bases). There are 16 residues in the CDR3. The V end lost 4 bases, the J end lost 4 bases, and 18 bases lay between the germline ends. From germline, CDR1 is SGHRS and CDR2 YFSETQ. CDR3 bases: TGCGCCAGCAGCGGTATGGGCAGGGGAAATTACAATGAGCAGTTCTTC. Protein sequence: CASSGMGRGNYNEQFF.

This clone has a single count. The chain has TRBV3-1 (or the pseudogene TRBV3-2) and TRBJ2-2; possibly TRBD1 for D (7 bases). V was cut by 2 bases and J by 1 base, with 11 bases left in between. Germline CDR1 LGHDT, CDR2 YNNKEL (reference sequence). CDR3 length: 16 amino acids. In DNA form, the CDR3 reads TGTGCCAGCAGCCAATCAGGGGGAGGGAACACCGGGGAGCTGTTTTTT. The encoded protein is CASSQSGGGNTGELFF.

The chain joins TRBV29-1 to TRBJ2-7; D is unclear. The CDR3 is 10 amino acids. Trimming pared 0 bases from V and 6 bases from J, leaving 3 bases between. Per the germline V gene, CDR1 is SQVTM and CDR2 is ANQGSEA. CDR3 nucleotide sequence: TGCAGCGTTGAAGATTCCGAGCAGTACTTC. It codes for CSVEDSEQYF.

On this clone itself: It may be a read error: a sequence one base away is much more abundant. This chain connects TRBV11-2 to TRBJ1-3; D not resolved. V lost 1 base and J lost 2, with 0 bases in between. Germline lookup yields CDR1 SGHAT and CDR2 FQNNGV. This CDR3 is built from 12 residues. The CDR3, as DNA: TGTGCCAGCAGCTTAGCTGGAAACACCATATATTTT. Protein: CASSLAGNTIYF.

This chain links TRBV2 with TRBJ2-5, with D tentatively TRBD2 (6 bases). Germline V CDR1 and CDR2: SNHLY, FYNNEI. Trimming shortened V by 9 bases and J by 5 bases, and 16 bases separated the two germline ends. The CDR3 length is 13 residues. CDR3 residues: CARVRGIGETQYF. DNA for the CDR3: TGTGCCAGAGTCCGCGGGATCGGCGAGACCCAGTACTTC.

The V call is TRBV20-1, the J call TRBJ2-1, with unresolved D. This CDR3 comprises 15 residues. Germline values: CDR1 DFQATT, CDR2 SNEGSKA (reference sequence). Trimming left V 3 bases short and J 1 base short, with 13 bases between. This CDR3 is CSASGPWSSYNEQFF. The CDR3 DNA sequence: TGCAGTGCTAGTGGGCCTTGGTCGTCCTACAATGAGCAGTTCTTC.

The chain has TRBV19 and TRBJ1-5; D is ambiguous. The V end was cut by 4 bases, the J end by 3 bases, with 10 bases between. CDR3 size: 14 residues. Germline lookup yields CDR1 LNHDA and CDR2 SQIVND (reference sequence). The CDR3 DNA sequence: TGTGCCAGTAGTACAAGTTCCGCCAATCAGCCCCAGCATTTT. As protein: CASSTSSANQPQHF. Full variable domain (outside the CDR3, taken from reference TRBV19 and TRBJ1-5): DGGITQSPKYLFRKEGQNVTLSCEQNLNHDAMYWYRQDPGQGLRLIYYSQIVNDFQKGDIAEGYSVSREKKESFPLTVTSAQKNPTAFYLCASSTSSANQPQHFGDGTRLSIL.

The rearrangement uses TRBV3-1 (or the pseudogene TRBV3-2) and TRBJ2-1; either TRBD1 or TRBD2 may supply D (5 bases each). CDR3 size: 12 residues. Trimming pared 8 bases from V and 12 bases from J, leaving 17 bases between. Per germline, CDR1 LGHDT and CDR2 YNNKEL (reference sequence). This chain's CDR3 is CASRAPGHTQFF. CDR3 DNA: TGTGCCAGCCGTGCCCCGGGGCACACGCAGTTCTTC.